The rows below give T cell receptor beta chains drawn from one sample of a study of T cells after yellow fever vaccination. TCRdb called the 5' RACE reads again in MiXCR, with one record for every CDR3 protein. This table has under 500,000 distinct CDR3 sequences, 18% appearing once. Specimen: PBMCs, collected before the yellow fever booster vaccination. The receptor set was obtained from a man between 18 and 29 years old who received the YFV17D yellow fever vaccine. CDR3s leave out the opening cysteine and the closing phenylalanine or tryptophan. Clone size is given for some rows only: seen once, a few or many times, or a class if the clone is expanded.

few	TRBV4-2	ASSVLDSSTYEQY
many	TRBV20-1	SARDRTSFEETQY
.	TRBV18	ASSPRDRIPEQY
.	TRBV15	ATSRDQLDTDEKLF
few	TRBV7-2	ASSYDRGNIQY
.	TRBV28	ASTTGGTVNEKLF
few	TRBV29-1	SVADRGNTEAF
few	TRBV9	ASISYEQY
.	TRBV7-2	ASSFWVSGGYEQF
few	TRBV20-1	SASPDSREQY
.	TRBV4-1	ASSHRDYNEQF
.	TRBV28	ASSSPSDRGKPEAF
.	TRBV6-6	ASSPQGQNTIY
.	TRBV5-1	ASSLDWNEQF
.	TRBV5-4	ASSGQAGGTDTQY
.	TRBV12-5	ASGNLGLSVGNTIY
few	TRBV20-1	SANQGFDQPQH
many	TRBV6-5	ASQVTTYEQY
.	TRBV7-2	ASSSRTRYTQY
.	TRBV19	ASSIKPGGPHT
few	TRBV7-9	ASSLQQGLLGEKLF
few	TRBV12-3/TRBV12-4	ASSFLQGLTNEKLF
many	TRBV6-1	ASSGTVQETQY
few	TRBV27	ASSSLAGASYEQY
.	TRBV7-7	ARTGGDSSYEQY
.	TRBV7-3	ASSLTGQGVNEQF
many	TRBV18	ASSPRPGDGYT
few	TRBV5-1	ASSFGVDRDFSYEQY
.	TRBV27	ASSSRGDRITGELF
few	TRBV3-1	ASSQDRQEQF
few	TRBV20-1	SARDPRETQY
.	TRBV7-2	ASSHPTWGFKTQY
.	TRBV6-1	ASSGFQGAVNEKLF
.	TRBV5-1	ASTLETENTEAF
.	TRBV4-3	ASSRSERGDTQY
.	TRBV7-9	ASSRGTGPNQPQH
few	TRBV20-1	SANDRTGTVNYNEQF
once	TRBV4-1	ASSQDQGGAGEQY
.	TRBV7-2	ASSEARRRFGYT
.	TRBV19	ASSIWQGVFDEQF
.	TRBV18	ASSPTSGGAGMINEQF
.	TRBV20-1	SVDEGVNTEAF
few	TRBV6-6	ASRDSPVTDTQY
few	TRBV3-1	ASRPSPWVSGANVLT
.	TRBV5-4	ASNGQGNKTQY
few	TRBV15	ATSQDRGHQPQH